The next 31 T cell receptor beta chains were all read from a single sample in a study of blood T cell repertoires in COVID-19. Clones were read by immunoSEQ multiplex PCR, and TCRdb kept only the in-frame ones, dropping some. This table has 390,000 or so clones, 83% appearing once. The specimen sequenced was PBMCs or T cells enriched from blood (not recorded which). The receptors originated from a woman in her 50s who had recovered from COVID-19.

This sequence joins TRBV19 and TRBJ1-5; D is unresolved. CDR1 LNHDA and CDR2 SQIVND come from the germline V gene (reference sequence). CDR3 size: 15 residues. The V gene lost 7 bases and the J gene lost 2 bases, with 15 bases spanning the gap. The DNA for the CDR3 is TGTGCCAGTACCCCCGGGAGCCGTGGCAATCAGCCCCAGCATTTT. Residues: CASTPGSRGNQPQHF.

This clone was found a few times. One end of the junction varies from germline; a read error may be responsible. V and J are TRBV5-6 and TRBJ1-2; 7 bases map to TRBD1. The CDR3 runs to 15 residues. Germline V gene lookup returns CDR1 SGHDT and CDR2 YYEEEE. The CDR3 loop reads CASTLGWGQNYGYTF. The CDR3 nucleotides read TGTGCCAGCACCTTGGGCTGGGGACAGAACTATGGCTACACCTTC.

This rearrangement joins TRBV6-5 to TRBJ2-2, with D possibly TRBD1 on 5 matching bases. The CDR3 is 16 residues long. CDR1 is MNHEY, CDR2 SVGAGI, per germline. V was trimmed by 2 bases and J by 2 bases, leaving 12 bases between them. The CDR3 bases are TGTGCCAGCAGTTACCGTAAAGGGGTTAACACCGGGGAGCTGTTTTTT. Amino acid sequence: CASSYRKGVNTGELFF.

The CDR3 region has the DNA TGTGCCAGCCGGGACAGTCTTTACTCTGGGGCCAACGTCCTGACTTTC. This gives the protein CASRDSLYSGANVLTF. The chain recombines TRBV19 with TRBJ2-6; TRBD1 aligns across 7 bases. The V gene's germline CDR1 is LNHDA and CDR2 SQIVND (reference sequence). The CDR3 length is 16 residues. With 9 bases clipped from V and 0 bases from J, the junction kept 8 bases outside the gene matches.

CDR3 DNA: TGTGCCAGTAGTCCCGCGGGGGATTCACCCCTCCACTTT. It codes for CASSPAGDSPLHF. This chain uses TRBV19 with TRBJ1-6, with D tentatively TRBD1 (5 bases). The V and J ends lost 5 bases and 8 bases respectively, with 10 bases between them. The CDR3 loop spans 13 amino acids. Germline CDR1 is LNHDA and CDR2 is SQIVND (reference sequence).

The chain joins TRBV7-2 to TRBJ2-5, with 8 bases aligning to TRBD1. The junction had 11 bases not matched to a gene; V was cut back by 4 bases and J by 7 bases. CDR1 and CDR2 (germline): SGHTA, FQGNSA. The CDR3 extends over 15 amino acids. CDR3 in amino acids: CASSSPGTGGRTQYF. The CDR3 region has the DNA TGTGCCAGCAGCTCCCCCGGGACAGGCGGACGGACCCAGTACTTC.

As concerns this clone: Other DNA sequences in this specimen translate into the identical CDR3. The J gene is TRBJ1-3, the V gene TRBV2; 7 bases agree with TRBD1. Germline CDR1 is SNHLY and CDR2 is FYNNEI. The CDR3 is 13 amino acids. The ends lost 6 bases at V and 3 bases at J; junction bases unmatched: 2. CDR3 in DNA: TGTGCCAGCAGGACAGGGTTTGGAAACACCATATATTTT. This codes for CASRTGFGNTIYF.

The CDR3 is CATSRDRLADGRYSYEQYF. CDR3 sequence (DNA): TGTGCCACCAGCAGAGATCGACTAGCGGACGGCCGCTACTCCTACGAGCAGTACTTC. The chain joins TRBV15 to TRBJ2-7, with 9 bases matching TRBD2. In germline, CDR1 is LNHNV, CDR2 YYDKDF (reference sequence). The CDR3 is 19 amino acids. V lost 0 bases and J lost 0; bases outside the gene matches: 12.

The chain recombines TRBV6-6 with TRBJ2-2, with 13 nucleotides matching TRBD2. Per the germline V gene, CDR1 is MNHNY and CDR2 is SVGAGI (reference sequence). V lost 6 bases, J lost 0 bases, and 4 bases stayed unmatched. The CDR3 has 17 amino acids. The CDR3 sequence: CASSRLAGGPNTGELFF. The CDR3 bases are TGTGCCAGCAGCCGACTAGCGGGGGGACCGAACACCGGGGAGCTGTTTTTT.

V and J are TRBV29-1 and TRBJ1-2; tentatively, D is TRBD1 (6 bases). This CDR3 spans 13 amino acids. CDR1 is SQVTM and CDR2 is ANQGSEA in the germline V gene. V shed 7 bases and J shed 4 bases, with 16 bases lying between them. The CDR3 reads CSADTGTTYGYTF. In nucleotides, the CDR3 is TGCAGCGCCGACACCGGGACAACCTATGGCTACACCTTC.

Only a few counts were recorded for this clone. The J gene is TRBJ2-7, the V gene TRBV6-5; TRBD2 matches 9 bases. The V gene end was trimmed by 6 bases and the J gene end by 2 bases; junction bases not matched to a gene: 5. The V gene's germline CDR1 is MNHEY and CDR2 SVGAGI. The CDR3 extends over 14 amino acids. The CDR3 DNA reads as TGTGCCAGCAGACAGACTAGCGGAGCCTACGAGCAGTACTTC. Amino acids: CASRQTSGAYEQYF.

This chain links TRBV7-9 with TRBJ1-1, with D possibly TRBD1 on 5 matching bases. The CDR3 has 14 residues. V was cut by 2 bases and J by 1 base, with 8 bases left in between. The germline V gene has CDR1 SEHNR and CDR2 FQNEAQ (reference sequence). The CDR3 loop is CASSLRQTNTEAFF. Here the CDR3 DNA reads TGTGCCAGCAGCTTACGACAGACGAACACTGAAGCTTTCTTT.

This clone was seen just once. CDR3 nucleotides: TGTGCCTGGAGTATCGGGCAAGAGACCCAGTACTTC. Encoded protein: CAWSIGQETQYF. This chain connects TRBV30 to TRBJ2-5; unclear D gene. Germline V gene sequence: CDR1 GTSNPN, CDR2 SVGIG (reference sequence). The CDR3 contains 12 residues. V lost 2 bases and J 2 bases, leaving 6 bases between the germline ends.

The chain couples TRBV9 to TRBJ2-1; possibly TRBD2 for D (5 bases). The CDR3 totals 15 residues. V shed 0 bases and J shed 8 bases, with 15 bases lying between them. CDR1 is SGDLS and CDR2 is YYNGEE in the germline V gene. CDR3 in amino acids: CASSVALAGVDEQFF. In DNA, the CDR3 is TGTGCCAGCAGCGTAGCGCTAGCCGGGGTCGATGAGCAGTTCTTC.

CDR3 coding DNA: TGTGCCATCAGCCGCCGGGACAAAACGTATGGCTACACCTTC. Protein product: CAISRRDKTYGYTF. V gene TRBV10-3 combines with J gene TRBJ1-2, with TRBD1 as a possible D gene (6 bases). V was shortened by 6 bases and J by 5 bases, with 16 bases between the two germline ends. Germline values: CDR1 ENHRY, CDR2 SYGVKD. The CDR3 loop spans 14 amino acids.

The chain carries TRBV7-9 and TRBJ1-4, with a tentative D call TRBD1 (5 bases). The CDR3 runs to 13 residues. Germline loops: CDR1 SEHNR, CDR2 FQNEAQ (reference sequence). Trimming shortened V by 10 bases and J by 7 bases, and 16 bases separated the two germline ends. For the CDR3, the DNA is TGTGCCACCAAGGGAGGGGCTTTTGAAAAACTGTTTTTT. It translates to CATKGGAFEKLFF.

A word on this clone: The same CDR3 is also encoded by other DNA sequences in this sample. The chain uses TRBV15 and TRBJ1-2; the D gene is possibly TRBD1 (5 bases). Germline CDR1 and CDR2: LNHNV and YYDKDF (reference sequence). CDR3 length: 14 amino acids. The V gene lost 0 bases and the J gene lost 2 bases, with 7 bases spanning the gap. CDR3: CATSRDQGNYGYTF. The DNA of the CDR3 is TGTGCCACCAGCAGAGATCAGGGAAACTATGGCTACACCTTC.

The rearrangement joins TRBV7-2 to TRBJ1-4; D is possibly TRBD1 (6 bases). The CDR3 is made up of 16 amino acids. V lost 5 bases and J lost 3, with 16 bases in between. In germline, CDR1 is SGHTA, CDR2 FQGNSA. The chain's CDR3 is CASSQTRGGSNEKLFF. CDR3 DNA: TGTGCCAGCAGCCAAACCAGGGGAGGGTCTAATGAAAAACTGTTTTTT.

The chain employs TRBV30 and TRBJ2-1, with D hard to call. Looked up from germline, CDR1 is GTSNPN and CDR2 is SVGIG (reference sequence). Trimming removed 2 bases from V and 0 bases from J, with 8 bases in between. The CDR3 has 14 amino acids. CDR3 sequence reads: CAWSSWSSYNEQFF. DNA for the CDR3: TGTGCCTGGAGTAGCTGGAGCTCCTACAATGAGCAGTTCTTC.

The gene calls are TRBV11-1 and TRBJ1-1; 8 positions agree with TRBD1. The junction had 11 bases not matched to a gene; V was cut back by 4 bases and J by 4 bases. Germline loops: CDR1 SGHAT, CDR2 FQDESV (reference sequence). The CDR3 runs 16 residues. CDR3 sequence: CASSYSARGQGTEAFF. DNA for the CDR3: TGTGCCAGCAGCTATTCCGCCAGGGGGCAAGGCACTGAAGCTTTCTTT.

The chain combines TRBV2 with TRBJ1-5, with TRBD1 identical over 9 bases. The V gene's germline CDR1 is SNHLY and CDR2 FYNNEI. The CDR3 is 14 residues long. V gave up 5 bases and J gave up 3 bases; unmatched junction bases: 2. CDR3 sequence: CASSRTGVNQPQHF. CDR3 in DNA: TGTGCCAGCAGTAGGACAGGGGTCAATCAGCCCCAGCATTTT. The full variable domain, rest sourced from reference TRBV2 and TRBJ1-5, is EPEVTQTPSHQVTQMGQEVILRCVPISNHLYFYWYRQILGQKVEFLVSFYNNEISEKSEIFDDQFSVERPDGSNFTLKIRSTKLEDSAMYFCASSRTGVNQPQHFGDGTRLSIL.

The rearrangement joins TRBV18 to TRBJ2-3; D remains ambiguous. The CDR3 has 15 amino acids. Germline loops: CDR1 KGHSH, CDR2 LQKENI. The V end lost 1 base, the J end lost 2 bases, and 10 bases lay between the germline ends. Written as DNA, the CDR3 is TGTGCCAGCTCACCACAGCAGAGGTCCACAGATACGCAGTATTTT. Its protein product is CASSPQQRSTDTQYF.

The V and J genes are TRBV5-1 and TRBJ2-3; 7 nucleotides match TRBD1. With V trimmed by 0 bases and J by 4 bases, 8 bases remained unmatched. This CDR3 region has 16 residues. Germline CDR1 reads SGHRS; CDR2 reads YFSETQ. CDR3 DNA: TGCGCCAGCAGCTTGGCCAGTGGAACAGGGGCAGATACGCAGTATTTT. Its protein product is CASSLASGTGADTQYF.

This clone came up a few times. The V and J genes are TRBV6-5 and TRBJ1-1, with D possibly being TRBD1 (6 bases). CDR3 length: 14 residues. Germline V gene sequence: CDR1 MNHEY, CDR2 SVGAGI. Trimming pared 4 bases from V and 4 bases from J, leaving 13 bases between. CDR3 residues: CASSSTTGFTEAFF. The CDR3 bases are TGTGCCAGCAGTTCCACAACAGGGTTCACTGAAGCTTTCTTT.

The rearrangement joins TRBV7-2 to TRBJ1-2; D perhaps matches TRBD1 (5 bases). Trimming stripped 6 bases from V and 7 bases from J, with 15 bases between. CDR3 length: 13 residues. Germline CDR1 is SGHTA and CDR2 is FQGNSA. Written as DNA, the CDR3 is TGTGCCAGCAGACCAGACAGCGTTCTTGGCTACACCTTC. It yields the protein CASRPDSVLGYTF.

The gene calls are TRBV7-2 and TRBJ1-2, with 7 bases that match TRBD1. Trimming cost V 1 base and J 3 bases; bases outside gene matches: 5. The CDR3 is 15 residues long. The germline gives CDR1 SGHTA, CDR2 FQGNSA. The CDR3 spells CASSLGLTGHYGYTF. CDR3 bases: TGTGCCAGCAGCTTAGGGTTGACAGGGCACTATGGCTACACCTTC.

This chain's CDR3 is CASTLEGASEQFF. In DNA form, the CDR3 reads TGTGCCAGCACCTTGGAAGGGGCTTCCGAGCAGTTCTTC. This rearrangement joins TRBV11-3 to TRBJ2-1, with D perhaps TRBD1 (5 bases). Per the germline V gene, CDR1 is SGHNT and CDR2 is YENEEA. The ends were cut back, 7 bases at V and 10 bases at J, with 17 bases in the middle. The CDR3 has 13 residues.

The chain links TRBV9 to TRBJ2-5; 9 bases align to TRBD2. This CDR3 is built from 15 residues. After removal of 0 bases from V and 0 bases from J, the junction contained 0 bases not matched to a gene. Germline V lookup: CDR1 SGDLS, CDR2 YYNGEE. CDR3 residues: CASSVASGNQETQYF. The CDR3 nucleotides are TGTGCCAGCAGCGTAGCTAGCGGGAACCAAGAGACCCAGTACTTC.

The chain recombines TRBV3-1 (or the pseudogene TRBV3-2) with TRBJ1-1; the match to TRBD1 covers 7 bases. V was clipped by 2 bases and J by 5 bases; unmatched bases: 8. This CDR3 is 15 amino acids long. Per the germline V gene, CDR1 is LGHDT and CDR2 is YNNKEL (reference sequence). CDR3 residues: CASSQLTGVPTEAFF. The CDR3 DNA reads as TGTGCCAGCAGCCAACTTACAGGGGTACCGACTGAAGCTTTCTTT.

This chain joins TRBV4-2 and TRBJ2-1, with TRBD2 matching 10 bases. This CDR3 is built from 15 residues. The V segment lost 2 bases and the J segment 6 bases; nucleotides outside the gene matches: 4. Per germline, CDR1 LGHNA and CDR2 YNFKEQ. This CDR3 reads CASSQQREGGNEQFF. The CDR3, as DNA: TGTGCCAGCAGCCAACAGCGGGAGGGGGGCAATGAGCAGTTCTTC.

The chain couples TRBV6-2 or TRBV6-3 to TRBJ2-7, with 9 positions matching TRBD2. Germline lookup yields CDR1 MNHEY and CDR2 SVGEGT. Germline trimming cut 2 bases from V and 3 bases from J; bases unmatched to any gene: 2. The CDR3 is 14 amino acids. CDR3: CASSYVAGVYEQYF. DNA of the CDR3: TGTGCCAGCAGTTACGTAGCGGGAGTCTACGAGCAGTACTTC.